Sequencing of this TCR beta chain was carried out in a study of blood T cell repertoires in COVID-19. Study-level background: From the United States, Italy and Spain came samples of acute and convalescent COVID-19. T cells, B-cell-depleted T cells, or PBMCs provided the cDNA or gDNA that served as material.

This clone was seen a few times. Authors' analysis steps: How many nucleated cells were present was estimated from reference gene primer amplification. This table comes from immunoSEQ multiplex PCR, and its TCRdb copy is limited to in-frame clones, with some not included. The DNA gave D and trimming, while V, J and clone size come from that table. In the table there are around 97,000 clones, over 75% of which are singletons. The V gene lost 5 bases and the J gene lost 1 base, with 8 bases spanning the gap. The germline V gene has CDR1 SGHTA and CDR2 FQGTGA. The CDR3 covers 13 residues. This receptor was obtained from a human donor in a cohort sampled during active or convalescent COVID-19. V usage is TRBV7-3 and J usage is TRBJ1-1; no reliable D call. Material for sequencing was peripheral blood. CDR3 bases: TGTGCCAGCAGCACCAACAGGAACACTGAAGCTTTCTTT. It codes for CASSTNRNTEAFF.